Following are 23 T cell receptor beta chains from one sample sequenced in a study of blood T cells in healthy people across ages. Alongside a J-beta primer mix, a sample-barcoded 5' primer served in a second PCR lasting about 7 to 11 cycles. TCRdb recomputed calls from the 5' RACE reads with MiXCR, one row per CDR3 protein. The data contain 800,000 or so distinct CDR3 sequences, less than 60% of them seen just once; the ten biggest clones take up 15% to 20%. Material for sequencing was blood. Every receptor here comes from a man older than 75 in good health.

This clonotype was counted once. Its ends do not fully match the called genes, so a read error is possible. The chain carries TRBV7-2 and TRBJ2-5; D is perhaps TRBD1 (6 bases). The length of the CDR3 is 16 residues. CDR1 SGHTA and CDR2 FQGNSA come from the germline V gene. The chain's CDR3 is CACSLVFGVGGETQYF. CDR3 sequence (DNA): TGTGCCTGCAGCTTAGTATTTGGCGTAGGGGGAGAGACCCAGTACTTC.

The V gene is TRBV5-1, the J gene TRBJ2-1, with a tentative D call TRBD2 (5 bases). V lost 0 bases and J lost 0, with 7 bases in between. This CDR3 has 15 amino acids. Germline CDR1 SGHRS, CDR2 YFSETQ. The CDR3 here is CASSLGDYSYNEQFF. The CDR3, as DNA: TGCGCCAGCAGCTTGGGCGACTACTCCTACAATGAGCAGTTCTTC.

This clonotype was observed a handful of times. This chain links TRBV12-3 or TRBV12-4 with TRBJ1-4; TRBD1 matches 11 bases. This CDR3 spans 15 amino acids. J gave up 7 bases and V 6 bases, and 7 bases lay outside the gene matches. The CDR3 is CASSRGTGGTEKLFF. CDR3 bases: TGTGCCAGCAGCCGCGGGACAGGGGGAACTGAAAAACTGTTTTTT.

The CDR3: CASSLDGYSTDTQYF. CDR3 nucleotides: TGTGCCAGCAGTCTGGACGGCTATAGCACAGATACGCAGTATTTT. The chain uses TRBV27 and TRBJ2-3; D unclear. This CDR3 spans 15 amino acids. The germline V gene encodes CDR1 MNHEY and CDR2 SMNVEV (reference sequence). V lost 5 bases and J 0 bases, leaving 12 bases between the germline ends.

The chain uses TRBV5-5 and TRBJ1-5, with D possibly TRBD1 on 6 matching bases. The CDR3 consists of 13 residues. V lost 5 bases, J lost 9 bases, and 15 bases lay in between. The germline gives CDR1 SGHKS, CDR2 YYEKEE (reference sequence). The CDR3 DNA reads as TGTGCCAGCAGAAGTACCGAACAGGGGCCCCAGCATTTT. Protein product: CASRSTEQGPQHF.

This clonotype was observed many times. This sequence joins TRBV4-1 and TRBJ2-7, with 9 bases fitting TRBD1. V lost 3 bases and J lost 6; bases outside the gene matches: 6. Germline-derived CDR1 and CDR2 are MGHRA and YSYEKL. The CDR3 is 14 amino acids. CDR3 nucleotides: TGCGCCAGCAGCCAGATGGGACAGGGAAGCGAGCAGTACTTC. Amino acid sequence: CASSQMGQGSEQYF.

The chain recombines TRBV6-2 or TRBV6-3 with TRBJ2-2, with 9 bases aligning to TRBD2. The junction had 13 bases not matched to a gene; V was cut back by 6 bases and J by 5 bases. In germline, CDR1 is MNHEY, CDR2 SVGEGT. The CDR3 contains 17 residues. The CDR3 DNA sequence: TGTGCCAGCAGCCCACCCCGGACTAGCGTCATGACCGGGGAGCTGTTTTTT. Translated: CASSPPRTSVMTGELFF.

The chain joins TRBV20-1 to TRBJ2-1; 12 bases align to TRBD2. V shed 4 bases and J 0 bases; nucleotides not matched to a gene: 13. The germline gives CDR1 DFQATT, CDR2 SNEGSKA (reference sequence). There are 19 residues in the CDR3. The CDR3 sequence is CSATLPGLAGSSSYNEQFF. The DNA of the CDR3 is TGCAGTGCTACTTTACCGGGACTAGCGGGCTCTAGCTCCTACAATGAGCAGTTCTTC.

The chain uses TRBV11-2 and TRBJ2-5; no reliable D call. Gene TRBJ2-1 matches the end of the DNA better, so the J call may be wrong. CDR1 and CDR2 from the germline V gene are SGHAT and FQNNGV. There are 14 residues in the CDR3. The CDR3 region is CASSPQTLKETQFF. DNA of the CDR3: TGTGCCAGCAGCCCCCAAACTTTAAAAGAGACCCAGTTCTTC.

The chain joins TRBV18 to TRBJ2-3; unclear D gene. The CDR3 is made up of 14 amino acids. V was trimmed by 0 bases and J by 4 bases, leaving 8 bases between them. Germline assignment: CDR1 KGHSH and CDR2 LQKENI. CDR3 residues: CASSPPSLPDTQYF. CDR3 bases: TGTGCCAGCTCACCACCGAGCCTCCCAGATACGCAGTATTTT.

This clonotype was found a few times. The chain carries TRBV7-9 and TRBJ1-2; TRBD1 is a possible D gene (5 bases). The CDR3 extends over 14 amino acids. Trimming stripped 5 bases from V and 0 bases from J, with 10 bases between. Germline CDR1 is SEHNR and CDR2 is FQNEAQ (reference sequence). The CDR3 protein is CASSPTASNYGYTF. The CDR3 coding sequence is TGTGCCAGCAGCCCGACAGCCTCTAACTATGGCTACACCTTC.

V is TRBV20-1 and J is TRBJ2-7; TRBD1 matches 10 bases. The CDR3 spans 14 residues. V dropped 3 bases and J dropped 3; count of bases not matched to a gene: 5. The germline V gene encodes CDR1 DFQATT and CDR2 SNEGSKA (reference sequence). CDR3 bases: TGCAGTGCTAGCTTGGACAGGGGGTACTACGAGCAGTACTTC. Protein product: CSASLDRGYYEQYF.

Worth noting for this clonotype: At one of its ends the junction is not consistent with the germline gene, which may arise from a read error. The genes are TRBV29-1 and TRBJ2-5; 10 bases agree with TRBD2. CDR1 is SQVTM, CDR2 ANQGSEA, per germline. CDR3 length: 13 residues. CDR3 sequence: CSVVQLAGNEQYF. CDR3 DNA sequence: TGCAGTGTTGTTCAACTAGCGGGAAATGAGCAGTACTTC.

DNA of the CDR3: TGTGCCAGCAGTACCCAGGGGGATACGCAGTATTTT. As protein: CASSTQGDTQYF. The rearrangement links TRBV25-1 to TRBJ2-3, with D perhaps TRBD1 (6 bases). This CDR3 has 12 residues. Trimming took off 5 bases at V and 6 bases at J, with 9 bases between the two ends. The germline gives CDR1 MGHDK, CDR2 SYGVNS. The full variable domain, completed using reference TRBV25-1 and TRBJ2-3, is EADIYQTPRYLVIGTGKKITLECSQTMGHDKMYWYQQDPGMELHLIHYSYGVNSTEKGDLSSESTVSRIRTEHFPLTLESARPSHTSQYLCASSTQGDTQYFGPGTRLTVL.

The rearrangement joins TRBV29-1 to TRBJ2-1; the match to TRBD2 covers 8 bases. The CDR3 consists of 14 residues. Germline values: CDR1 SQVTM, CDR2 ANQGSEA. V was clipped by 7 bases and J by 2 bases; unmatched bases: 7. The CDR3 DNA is TGCAGCGCCCAAGCGGGAGCCCCCTACAATGAGCAGTTCTTC. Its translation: CSAQAGAPYNEQFF.

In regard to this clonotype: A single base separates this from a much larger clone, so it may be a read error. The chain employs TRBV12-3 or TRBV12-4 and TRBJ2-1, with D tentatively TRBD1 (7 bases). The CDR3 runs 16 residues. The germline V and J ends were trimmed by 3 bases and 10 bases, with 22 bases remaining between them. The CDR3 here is CASSFRRDSPEGEQFF. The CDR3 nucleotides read TGTGCCAGCAGTTTCCGGCGGGACAGCCCGGAGGGAGAGCAGTTCTTC.

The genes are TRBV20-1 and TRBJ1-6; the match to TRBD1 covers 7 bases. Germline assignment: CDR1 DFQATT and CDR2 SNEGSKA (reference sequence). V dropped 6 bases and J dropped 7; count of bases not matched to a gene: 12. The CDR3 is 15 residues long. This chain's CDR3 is CSAPPREGQNSPLHF. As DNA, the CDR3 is TGCAGTGCACCACCCCGCGAGGGACAGAATTCACCCCTCCACTTT.

DNA for the CDR3: TGTGCCAGCAGCCGCTTGGAGGGGAAGGAGACCCAGTACTTC. Protein product: CASSRLEGKETQYF. The chain carries TRBV9 and TRBJ2-7; a weak D match, TRBD2 (6 bases). The tail of the sequence fits TRBJ2-5 better, so the J call may be wrong. From germline, CDR1 is SGDLS and CDR2 YYNGEE. CDR3 length equals 14 residues.

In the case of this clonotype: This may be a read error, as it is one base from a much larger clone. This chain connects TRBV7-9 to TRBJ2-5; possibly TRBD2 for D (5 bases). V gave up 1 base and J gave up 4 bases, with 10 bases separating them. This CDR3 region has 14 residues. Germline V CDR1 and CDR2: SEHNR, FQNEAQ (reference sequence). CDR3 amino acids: CASSLVEGGETQYF. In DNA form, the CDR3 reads TGTGCCAGCAGCTTAGTCGAGGGTGGAGAGACCCAGTACTTC.

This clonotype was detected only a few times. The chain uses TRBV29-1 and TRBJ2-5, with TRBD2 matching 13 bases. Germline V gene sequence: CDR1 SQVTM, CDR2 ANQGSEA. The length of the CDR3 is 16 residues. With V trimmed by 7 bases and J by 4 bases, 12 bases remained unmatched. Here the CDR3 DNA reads TGCAGCGGGGCCGGGACTAGCGGGACCTCCGGAGAGACCCAGTACTTC. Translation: CSGAGTSGTSGETQYF.

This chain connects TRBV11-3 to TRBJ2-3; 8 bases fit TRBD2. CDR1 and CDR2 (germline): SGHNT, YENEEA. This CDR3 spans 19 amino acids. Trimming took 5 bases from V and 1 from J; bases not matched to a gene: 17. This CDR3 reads CASSLSTGSGRWGTDTQYF. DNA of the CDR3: TGTGCCAGCAGCCTCTCTACGGGGAGCGGGAGATGGGGCACAGATACGCAGTATTTT. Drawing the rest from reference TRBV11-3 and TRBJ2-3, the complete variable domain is EAGVVQSPRYKIIEKKQPVAFWCNPISGHNTLYWYLQNLGQGPELLIRYENEEAVDDSQLPKDRFSAERLKGVDSTLKIQPAELGDSAVYLCASSLSTGSGRWGTDTQYFGPGTRLTVL.

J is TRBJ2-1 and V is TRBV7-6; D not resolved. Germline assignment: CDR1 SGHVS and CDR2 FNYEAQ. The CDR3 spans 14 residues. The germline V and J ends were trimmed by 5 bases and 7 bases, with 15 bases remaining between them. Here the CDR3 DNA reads TGTGCCAGCAGCCTCGACGACCTCCGGAATGAGCAGTTCTTC. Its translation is CASSLDDLRNEQFF.

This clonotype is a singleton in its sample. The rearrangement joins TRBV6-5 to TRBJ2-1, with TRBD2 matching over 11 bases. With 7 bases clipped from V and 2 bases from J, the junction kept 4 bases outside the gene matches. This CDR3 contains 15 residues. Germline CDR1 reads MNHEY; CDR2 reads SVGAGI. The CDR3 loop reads CASMLAGGPYNEQFF. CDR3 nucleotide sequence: TGTGCCAGCATGTTAGCGGGGGGGCCCTACAATGAGCAGTTCTTC.